The clone carrying this T cell receptor beta chain was picked up many times. Its antigen is unidentified. The record originates from a study of T cells after yellow fever vaccination. Study in general: Libraries from low-cell-number fractions were prepared with the SMART-Seq v4 Ultra Low Input RNA kit. The study's findings and limits: Clones from primary vaccination mostly reappeared after the booster (approximately 96% CD4, around 90% CD8). Relatively few clonotypes were ones that appeared in both CD4 and CD8 compartments.

Synthesis of TCR cDNA relied on 5'RACE template switching, which attached a universal primer site and UMIs. TCRdb fed the 5' RACE reads into MiXCR, producing one record per CDR3 protein. The sample holds around 400,000 distinct CDR3 sequences, approximately 10% seen once. The CDR3 contains 14 residues. Trimming pared 1 base from V and 3 bases from J, leaving 6 bases between. The chain is built from TRBV12-3 or TRBV12-4 and TRBJ2-2, with D unclear. The clonotype was recovered from a man in his late teens or twenties who received the YFV17D yellow fever vaccine. Sequencing was performed on PBMCs, taken on the day of the first yellow fever vaccination. The CDR3, as DNA: TGTGCCAGCAGTTTAGACAGCTACACCGGGGAGCTGTTTTTT. Translation gives CASSLDSYTGELFF.